Below are 4 T cell receptor beta chains sequenced from a single sample in a study of blood T cell repertoires in COVID-19. Profiling relied on immunoSEQ multiplex PCR, and the TCRdb table lists in-frame clones only, not all of them. The table has 150,000 or so clones, 80% to 90% seen once; the top ten hold roughly 1.6%. The sequenced sample consisted of peripheral blood. The receptors here all came from a woman aged 50 to 65 with acute or convalescent COVID-19.

The V call is TRBV18, the J call TRBJ1-6; TRBD1 might be the D (5 bases). The V end was cut by 5 bases, the J end by 8 bases, with 10 bases between. This CDR3 is 13 amino acids long. Germline V gene lookup returns CDR1 KGHSH and CDR2 LQKENI. CDR3 sequence: CASSDQGHSPLHF. The CDR3 DNA follows: TGTGCCAGCTCAGACCAGGGCCATTCACCCCTCCACTTT.

The chain is built from TRBV4-2 and TRBJ2-3, with TRBD2 identical over 13 bases. There are 19 residues in the CDR3. The V gene end was trimmed by 0 bases and the J gene end by 0 bases; junction bases not matched to a gene: 6. CDR1 LGHNA and CDR2 YNFKEQ come from the germline V gene. The CDR3 protein is CASSQEGTSGTTSTDTQYF. The CDR3 bases are TGTGCCAGCAGCCAAGAGGGGACTAGCGGGACCACTAGCACAGATACGCAGTATTTT.

This rearrangement joins TRBV28 to TRBJ2-3; 8 positions match TRBD2. The germline V gene encodes CDR1 MDHEN and CDR2 SYDVKM. The trim removed 2 bases at V and 1 base at J, leaving 5 bases unmatched. The CDR3 runs 16 residues. The CDR3 DNA reads TGTGCCAGCAGTTTACTAGCGGGTACGGGCACAGATACGCAGTATTTT. It codes for CASSLLAGTGTDTQYF.

This sequence joins TRBV5-1 and TRBJ2-1; the match to TRBD2 covers 11 bases. The CDR3 has 16 amino acids. Germline V gene data show CDR1 as SGHRS and CDR2 as YFSETQ. V was clipped by 2 bases and J by 6 bases; unmatched bases: 7. CDR3 sequence reads: CASSFGASGGINEQFF. The CDR3 DNA reads as TGCGCCAGCAGCTTTGGGGCTAGCGGGGGGATCAATGAGCAGTTCTTC.